The present entry profiles one T cell receptor beta chain with its context. Germline V gene sequence: CDR1 SGDLS, CDR2 YYNGEE. With 0 bases clipped from V and 1 base from J, the junction kept 12 bases outside the gene matches. This CDR3 contains 20 residues. The method was immunoSEQ multiplex PCR; TCRdb's version includes in-frame clones alone and lacks a portion of them. The table has some 180,000 clones, 76% seen once. The data were obtained in a study of blood T cell repertoires in COVID-19. The sequenced sample consisted of peripheral blood. The V and J genes are TRBV9 and TRBJ2-1; 11 bases are a match to TRBD2. The clonotype comes from a woman aged 45-59 years with active or convalescent COVID-19. The CDR3 loop is CASSVGSGTSGKSSYNEQFF. The CDR3 DNA follows: TGTGCCAGCAGCGTAGGGTCCGGGACTAGCGGTAAGTCGTCCTACAATGAGCAGTTCTTC.